This is a list of T cell receptor beta chains from one sample in a study of cytomegalovirus exposure and HLA in healthy donors. Generated by immunoSEQ multiplex PCR, the TCRdb table keeps only in-frame clones and is missing some. The data show a few hundred thousand clones, with 80% to 95% seen just once and less than 2% held by the top ten. Sequenced material: PBMCs. These receptors originate from a girl under 10 years old in good health and CMV-seronegative. CDR3s include the opening cysteine and the closing phenylalanine or tryptophan. D genes are given only for firm matches. Only part of the rows carry a size: once, few, many, or a class if the clone is expanded.

clone size: NA
V gene: TRBV7-6
D gene: TRBD1
CDR3 protein: CASSLEITGGGGYTF

clone size: NA
V gene: TRBV5-1
D gene: TRBD1
CDR3 protein: CASSWKGQSSYEQYF

clone size: NA
V gene: TRBV7-6
D gene: TRBD2
CDR3 protein: CASSSPRFGAGAQADTQYF

clone size: NA
V gene: TRBV9
D gene: TRBD2
CDR3 protein: CASSVAGGTYGHEQYF

clone size: few
V gene: TRBV27
D gene: NA
CDR3 protein: CASSFSVSGANVLTF

clone size: NA
V gene: TRBV5-8
D gene: NA
CDR3 protein: CASRAGRVSYNEQFF

clone size: NA
V gene: TRBV11-3
D gene: TRBD2
CDR3 protein: CASSLGLAGGADTQYF

clone size: NA
V gene: TRBV19
D gene: TRBD2
CDR3 protein: CATGAGETQYF

clone size: NA
V gene: TRBV28
D gene: NA
CDR3 protein: CASSSGFEQYF

clone size: few
V gene: TRBV10-3
D gene: TRBD2
CDR3 protein: CAIRLGLAGSARHEQFF

clone size: NA
V gene: TRBV10-3
D gene: TRBD1
CDR3 protein: CAISEFRQGNHNEQFF

clone size: NA
V gene: TRBV6-5
D gene: NA
CDR3 protein: CASRLPGHNTEAFF

clone size: NA
V gene: TRBV11-1
D gene: NA
CDR3 protein: CASSLAERGSSYNSPLHF

clone size: once
V gene: TRBV27
D gene: TRBD1
CDR3 protein: CASKPGTGGNEQYF

clone size: NA
V gene: TRBV27
D gene: TRBD1
CDR3 protein: CASSFRGQKTDTQYF

clone size: once
V gene: TRBV14
D gene: NA
CDR3 protein: CASSQDRFSPNLPGDFQETQYF

clone size: NA
V gene: TRBV5-6
D gene: NA
CDR3 protein: CASSFTGGGRLNEKLFF

clone size: NA
V gene: TRBV5-5
D gene: TRBD2
CDR3 protein: CASSLAETSGTDTQYF

clone size: NA
V gene: TRBV7-3
D gene: NA
CDR3 protein: CASSRGNEQFF

clone size: NA
V gene: TRBV27
D gene: TRBD2
CDR3 protein: CASSFLVAGGTDTQYF

clone size: NA
V gene: TRBV5-4
D gene: NA
CDR3 protein: CASSLLIEGAEAFF

clone size: NA
V gene: TRBV28
D gene: NA
CDR3 protein: CASSSGSAAGIGYTF

clone size: NA
V gene: TRBV7-2
D gene: TRBD2
CDR3 protein: CASSPGLARETQYF

clone size: NA
V gene: TRBV27
D gene: NA
CDR3 protein: CASRLSGDLETQYF

clone size: NA
V gene: TRBV11-2
D gene: NA
CDR3 protein: CASSLDARRSSYNSPLHF

clone size: NA
V gene: TRBV7-6
D gene: TRBD1
CDR3 protein: CASSLGQGGVAQHF

clone size: NA
V gene: TRBV7-9
D gene: TRBD1
CDR3 protein: CASSLAGTVNQPQHF

clone size: NA
V gene: TRBV5-1
D gene: NA
CDR3 protein: CASSLGQGGRYEQYF

clone size: NA
V gene: TRBV6-5
D gene: NA
CDR3 protein: CASRMRVETQYF

clone size: NA
V gene: TRBV7-9
D gene: TRBD1
CDR3 protein: CASSLGTGGVEQYF

clone size: once
V gene: TRBV5-1
D gene: NA
CDR3 protein: CASSWTRREPNTEAFF

clone size: NA
V gene: TRBV7-2
D gene: TRBD1
CDR3 protein: CASSWTGGSGNTIYF

clone size: NA
V gene: TRBV5-1
D gene: NA
CDR3 protein: CASSSRGYGDEQFF

clone size: once
V gene: TRBV7-2
D gene: NA
CDR3 protein: CASSPPGSETQYF

clone size: once
V gene: TRBV28
D gene: TRBD1
CDR3 protein: CASNRQGSQPQHF

clone size: NA
V gene: TRBV5-1
D gene: NA
CDR3 protein: CASSEVGISPETQYF

clone size: NA
V gene: TRBV30
D gene: NA
CDR3 protein: CARSGPQGLNTEAFF

clone size: NA
V gene: TRBV29-1
D gene: TRBD2
CDR3 protein: CSVEGTSSYNEQFF

clone size: NA
V gene: TRBV29-1
D gene: TRBD2
CDR3 protein: CSVEEAGRAGEQYF

clone size: NA
V gene: TRBV30
D gene: NA
CDR3 protein: CAWDHGGAKNIQYF

clone size: NA
V gene: TRBV27
D gene: NA
CDR3 protein: CASGRERAGRYEQYF

clone size: once
V gene: TRBV18
D gene: TRBD1
CDR3 protein: CASSPEATGGGYTF

clone size: NA
V gene: TRBV27
D gene: NA
CDR3 protein: CASSLLQVTGELFF

clone size: NA
V gene: TRBV7-7
D gene: TRBD1
CDR3 protein: CASSIARTGRETQYF

clone size: NA
V gene: TRBV15
D gene: TRBD2
CDR3 protein: CATSEDPRWSGRVLGEQFF

clone size: NA
V gene: TRBV19
D gene: NA
CDR3 protein: CASSHKGENTEAFF

clone size: NA
V gene: TRBV6-1
D gene: NA
CDR3 protein: CASSEWMAEDNEQFF

clone size: NA
V gene: TRBV11-2
D gene: TRBD2
CDR3 protein: CASSIFTSGGYEQYF

clone size: once
V gene: TRBV6-1
D gene: TRBD2
CDR3 protein: CAYRRERSYEQYF

clone size: few
V gene: TRBV10-2
D gene: TRBD1
CDR3 protein: CASRGTGAATNEKLFF

clone size: NA
V gene: TRBV7-8
D gene: TRBD1
CDR3 protein: CASSLEGRGQSGYTF

clone size: NA
V gene: TRBV15
D gene: TRBD2
CDR3 protein: CATSRDLAGGPRDTQYF

clone size: NA
V gene: TRBV7-2
D gene: TRBD2
CDR3 protein: CASSQPGGSNTGELFF

clone size: NA
V gene: TRBV30
D gene: TRBD1
CDR3 protein: CASDRANTEAFF

clone size: NA
V gene: TRBV15
D gene: TRBD1
CDR3 protein: CATSRSTGTGVTDTQYF